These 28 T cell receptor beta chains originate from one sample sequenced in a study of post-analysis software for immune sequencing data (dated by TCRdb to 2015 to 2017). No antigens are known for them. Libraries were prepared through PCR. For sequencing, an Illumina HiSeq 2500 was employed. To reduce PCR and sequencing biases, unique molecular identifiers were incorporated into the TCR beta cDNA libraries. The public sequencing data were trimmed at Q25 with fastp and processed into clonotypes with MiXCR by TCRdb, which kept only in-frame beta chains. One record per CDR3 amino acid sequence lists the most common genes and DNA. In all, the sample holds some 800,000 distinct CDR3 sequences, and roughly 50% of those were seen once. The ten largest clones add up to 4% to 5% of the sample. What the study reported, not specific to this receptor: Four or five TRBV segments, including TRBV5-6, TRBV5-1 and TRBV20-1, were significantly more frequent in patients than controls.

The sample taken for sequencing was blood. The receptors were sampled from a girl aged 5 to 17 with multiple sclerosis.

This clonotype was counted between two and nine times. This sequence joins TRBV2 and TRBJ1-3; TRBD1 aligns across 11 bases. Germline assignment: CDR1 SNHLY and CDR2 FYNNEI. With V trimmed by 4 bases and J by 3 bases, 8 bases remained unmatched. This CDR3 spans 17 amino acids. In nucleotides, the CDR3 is TGTGCCAGCAGTGGGGTCAGGACAGGGGGCTTTGGAAACACCATATATTTT. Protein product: CASSGVRTGGFGNTIYF.

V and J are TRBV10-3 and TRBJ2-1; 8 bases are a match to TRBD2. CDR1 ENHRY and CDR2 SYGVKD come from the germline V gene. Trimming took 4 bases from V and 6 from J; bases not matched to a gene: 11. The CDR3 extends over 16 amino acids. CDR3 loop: CAISGGGTRGGNEQFF. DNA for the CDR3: TGTGCCATCAGTGGGGGAGGGACTAGGGGCGGCAATGAGCAGTTCTTC.

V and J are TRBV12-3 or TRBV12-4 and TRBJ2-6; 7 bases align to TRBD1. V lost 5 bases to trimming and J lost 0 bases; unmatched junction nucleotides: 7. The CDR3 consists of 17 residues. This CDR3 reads CASSLRTGPSGANVLTF. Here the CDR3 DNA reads TGTGCCAGCAGTCTCCGGACAGGACCCTCTGGGGCCAACGTCCTGACTTTC.

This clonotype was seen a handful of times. This chain's CDR3 is CASSSLWTSGIYEQYF. The CDR3 DNA reads TGTGCCAGCAGCTCCCTCTGGACTAGCGGGATCTACGAGCAGTACTTC. The chain couples TRBV5-6 to TRBJ2-7, with 12 bases that match TRBD2. With 3 bases clipped from V and 3 bases from J, the junction kept 7 bases outside the gene matches. The CDR3 contains 16 residues. Germline loops: CDR1 SGHDT, CDR2 YYEEEE.

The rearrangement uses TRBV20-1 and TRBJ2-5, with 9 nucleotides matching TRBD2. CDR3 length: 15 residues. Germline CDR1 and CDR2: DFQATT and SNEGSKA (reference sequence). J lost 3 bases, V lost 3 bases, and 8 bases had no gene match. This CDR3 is CSASRQGLAEETQYF. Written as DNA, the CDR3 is TGCAGTGCTAGCCGACAGGGACTAGCAGAAGAGACCCAGTACTTC.

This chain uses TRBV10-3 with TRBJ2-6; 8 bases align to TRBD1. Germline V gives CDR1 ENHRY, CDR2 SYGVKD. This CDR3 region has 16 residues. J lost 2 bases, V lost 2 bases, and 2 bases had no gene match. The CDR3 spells CAISEPTGAGANVLTF. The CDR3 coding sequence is TGTGCCATCAGTGAGCCGACAGGGGCTGGGGCCAACGTCCTGACTTTC.

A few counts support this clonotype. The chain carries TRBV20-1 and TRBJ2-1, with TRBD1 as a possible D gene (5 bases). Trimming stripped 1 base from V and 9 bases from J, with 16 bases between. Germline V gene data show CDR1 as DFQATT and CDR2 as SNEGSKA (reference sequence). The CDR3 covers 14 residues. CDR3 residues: CSARGGGAKIEQFF. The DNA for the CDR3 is TGCAGTGCTAGAGGGGGCGGTGCAAAAATTGAGCAGTTCTTC.

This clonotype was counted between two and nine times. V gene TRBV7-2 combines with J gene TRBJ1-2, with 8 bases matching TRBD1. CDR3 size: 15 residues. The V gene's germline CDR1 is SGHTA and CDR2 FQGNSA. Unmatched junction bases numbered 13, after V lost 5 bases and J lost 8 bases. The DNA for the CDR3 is TGTGCCAGCAGCCCCGAGACAGGGGTCGAGAAAGGCTACACCTTC. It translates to CASSPETGVEKGYTF.

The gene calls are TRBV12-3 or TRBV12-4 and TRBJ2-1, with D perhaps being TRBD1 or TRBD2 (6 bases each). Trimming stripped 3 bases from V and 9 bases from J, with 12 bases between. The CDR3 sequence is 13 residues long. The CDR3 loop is CASSFRGGGEQFF. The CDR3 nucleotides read TGTGCCAGCAGTTTTCGAGGGGGAGGTGAGCAGTTCTTC.

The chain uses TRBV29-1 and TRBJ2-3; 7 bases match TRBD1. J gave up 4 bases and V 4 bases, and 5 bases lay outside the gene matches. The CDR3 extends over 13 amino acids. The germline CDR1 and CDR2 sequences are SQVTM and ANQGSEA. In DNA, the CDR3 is TGCAGCGTTGGGGATAGGGGGCCAGATACGCAGTATTTT. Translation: CSVGDRGPDTQYF.

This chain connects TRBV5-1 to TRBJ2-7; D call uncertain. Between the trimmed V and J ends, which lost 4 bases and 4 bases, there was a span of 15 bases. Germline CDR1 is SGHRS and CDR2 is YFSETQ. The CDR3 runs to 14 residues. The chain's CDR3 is CASSLDLFGYEQYF. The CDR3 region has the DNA TGCGCCAGCAGCCTCGACCTGTTCGGGTACGAGCAGTACTTC.

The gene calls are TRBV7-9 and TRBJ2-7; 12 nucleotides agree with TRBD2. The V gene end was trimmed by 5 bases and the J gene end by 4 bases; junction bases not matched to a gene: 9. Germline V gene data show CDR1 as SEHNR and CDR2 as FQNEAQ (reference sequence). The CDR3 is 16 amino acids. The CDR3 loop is CASSPPETSGRYEQYF. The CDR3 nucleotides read TGTGCCAGCAGCCCCCCCGAGACTAGCGGGAGATACGAGCAGTACTTC.

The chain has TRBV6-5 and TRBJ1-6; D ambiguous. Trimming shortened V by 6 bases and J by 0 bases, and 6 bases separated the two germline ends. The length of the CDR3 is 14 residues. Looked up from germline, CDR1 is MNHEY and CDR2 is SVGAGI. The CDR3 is CASRVSSYNSPLHF. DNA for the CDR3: TGTGCCAGCAGGGTCAGCTCCTATAATTCACCCCTCCACTTT.

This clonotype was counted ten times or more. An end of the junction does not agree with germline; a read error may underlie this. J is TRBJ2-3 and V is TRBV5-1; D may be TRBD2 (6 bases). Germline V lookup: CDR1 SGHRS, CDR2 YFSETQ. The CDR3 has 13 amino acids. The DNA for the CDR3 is TGTGCCAGCAGTGGGACTAGCACAGATACGCAGTATTTT. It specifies CASSGTSTDTQYF. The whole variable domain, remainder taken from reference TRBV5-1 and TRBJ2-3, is KAGVTQTPRYLIKTRGQQVTLSCSPISGHRSVSWYQQTPGQGLQFLFEYFSETQRNKGNFPGRFSGRQFSNSRSEMNVSTLELGDSALYLCASSGTSTDTQYFGPGTRLTVL.

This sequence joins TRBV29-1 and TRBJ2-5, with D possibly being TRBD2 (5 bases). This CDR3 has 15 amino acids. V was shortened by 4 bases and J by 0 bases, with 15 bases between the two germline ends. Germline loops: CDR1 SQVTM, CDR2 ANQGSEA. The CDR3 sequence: CSVAPGSGYQETQYF. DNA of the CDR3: TGCAGCGTTGCCCCGGGGTCCGGATACCAAGAGACCCAGTACTTC.

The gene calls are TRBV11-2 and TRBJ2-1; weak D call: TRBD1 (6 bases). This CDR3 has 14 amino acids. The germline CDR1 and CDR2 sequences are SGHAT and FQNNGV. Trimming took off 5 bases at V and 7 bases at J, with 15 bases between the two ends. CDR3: CASSPWETGNEQFF. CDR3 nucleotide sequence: TGTGCCAGCAGCCCCTGGGAAACAGGGAATGAGCAGTTCTTC.

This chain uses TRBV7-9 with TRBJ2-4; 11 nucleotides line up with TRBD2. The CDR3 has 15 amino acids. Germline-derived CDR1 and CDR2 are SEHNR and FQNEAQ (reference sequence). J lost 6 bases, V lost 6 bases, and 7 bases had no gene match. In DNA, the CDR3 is TGTGCCAGCAGTTATATAGCGGGAGGGGCAAACATTCAGTACTTC. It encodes CASSYIAGGANIQYF.

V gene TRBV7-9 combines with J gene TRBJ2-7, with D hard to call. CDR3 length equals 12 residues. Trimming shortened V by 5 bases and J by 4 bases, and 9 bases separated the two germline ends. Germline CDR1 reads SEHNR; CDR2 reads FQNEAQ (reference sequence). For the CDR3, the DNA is TGTGCCAGCAGCCAACGAAGTTACGAGCAGTACTTC. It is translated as CASSQRSYEQYF.

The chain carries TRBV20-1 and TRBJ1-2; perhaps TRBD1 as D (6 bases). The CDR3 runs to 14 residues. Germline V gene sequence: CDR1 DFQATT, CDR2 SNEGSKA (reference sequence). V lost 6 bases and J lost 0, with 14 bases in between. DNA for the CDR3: TGCAGTGCCCTAGGGGGGAACTCTAACTATGGCTACACCTTC. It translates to CSALGGNSNYGYTF.

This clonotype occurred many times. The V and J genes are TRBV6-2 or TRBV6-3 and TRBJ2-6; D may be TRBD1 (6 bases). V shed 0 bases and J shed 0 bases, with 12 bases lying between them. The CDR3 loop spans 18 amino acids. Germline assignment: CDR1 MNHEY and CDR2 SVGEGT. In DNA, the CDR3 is TGTGCCAGCAGTTACTCCCGGACAGATAACTCTGGGGCCAACGTCCTGACTTTC. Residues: CASSYSRTDNSGANVLTF.

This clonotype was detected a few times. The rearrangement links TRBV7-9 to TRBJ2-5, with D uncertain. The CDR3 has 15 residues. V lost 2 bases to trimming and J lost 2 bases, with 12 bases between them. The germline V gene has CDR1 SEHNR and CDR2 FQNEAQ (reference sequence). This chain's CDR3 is CASSLTRAPQETQYF. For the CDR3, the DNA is TGTGCCAGCAGCTTAACTCGGGCCCCTCAAGAGACCCAGTACTTC.

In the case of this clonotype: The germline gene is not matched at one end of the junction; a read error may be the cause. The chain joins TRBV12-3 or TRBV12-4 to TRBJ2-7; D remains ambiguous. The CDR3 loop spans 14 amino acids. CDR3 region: CASSLEGGSYERYF. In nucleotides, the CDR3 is TGTGCCAGCAGTTTAGAAGGCGGCTCCTACGAGCGGTACTTC.

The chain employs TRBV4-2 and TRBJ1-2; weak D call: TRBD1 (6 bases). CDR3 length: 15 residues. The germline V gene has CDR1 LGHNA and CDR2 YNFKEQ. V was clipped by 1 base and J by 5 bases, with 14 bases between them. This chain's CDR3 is CASSQVSSGAYGYTF. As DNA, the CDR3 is TGTGCCAGCAGCCAAGTATCGTCGGGGGCTTATGGCTACACCTTC.

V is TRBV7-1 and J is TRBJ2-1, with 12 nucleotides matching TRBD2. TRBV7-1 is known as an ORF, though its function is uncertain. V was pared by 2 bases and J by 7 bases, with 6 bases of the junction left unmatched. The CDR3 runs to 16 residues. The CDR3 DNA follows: TGTGCCAGCAGCTCACGACTAGCGGGAGCGCCGAATGAGCAGTTCTTC. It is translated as CASSSRLAGAPNEQFF.

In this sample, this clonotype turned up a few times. CDR3 amino acids: CASSQIYEQYF. The CDR3 coding sequence is TGTGCCAGCAGCCAAATTTACGAGCAGTACTTC. V gene TRBV7-3 combines with J gene TRBJ2-7; D is unclear. Trimming took 5 bases from V and 4 from J, leaving 6 bases between them. This CDR3 is 11 amino acids long. Germline V gene data show CDR1 as SGHTA and CDR2 as FQGTGA.

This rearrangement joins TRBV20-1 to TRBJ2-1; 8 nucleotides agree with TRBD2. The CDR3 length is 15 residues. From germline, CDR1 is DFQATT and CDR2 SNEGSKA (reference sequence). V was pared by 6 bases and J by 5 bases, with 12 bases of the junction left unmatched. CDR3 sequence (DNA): TGCAGTGCACTTTCGGTACTTAGCGGGAACAATGAGCAGTTCTTC. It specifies CSALSVLSGNNEQFF.

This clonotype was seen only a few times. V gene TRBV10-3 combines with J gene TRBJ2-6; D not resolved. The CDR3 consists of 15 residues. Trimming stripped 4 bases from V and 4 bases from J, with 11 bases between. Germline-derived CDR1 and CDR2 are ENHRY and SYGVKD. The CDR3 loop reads CAISAAAGGANVLTF. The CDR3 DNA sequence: TGTGCCATCAGTGCCGCCGCTGGAGGGGCCAACGTCCTGACTTTC.

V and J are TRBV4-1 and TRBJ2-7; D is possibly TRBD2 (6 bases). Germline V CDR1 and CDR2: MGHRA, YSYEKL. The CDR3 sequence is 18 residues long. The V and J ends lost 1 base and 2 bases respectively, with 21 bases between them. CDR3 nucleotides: TGCGCCAGCAGCCAAGGTCCCGAGGGACTGACGGTCCCCTACGAGCAGTACTTC. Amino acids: CASSQGPEGLTVPYEQYF.